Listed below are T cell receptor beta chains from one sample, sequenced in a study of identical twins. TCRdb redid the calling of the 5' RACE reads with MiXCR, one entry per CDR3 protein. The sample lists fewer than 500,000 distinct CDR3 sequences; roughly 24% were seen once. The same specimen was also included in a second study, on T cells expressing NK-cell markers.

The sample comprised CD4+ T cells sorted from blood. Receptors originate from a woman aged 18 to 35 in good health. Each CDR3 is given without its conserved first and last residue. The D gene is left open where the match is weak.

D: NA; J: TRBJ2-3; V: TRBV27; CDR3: ASTLGRVPRGTDTQY
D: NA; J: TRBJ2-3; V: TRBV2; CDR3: ASRPNRGPDTQY
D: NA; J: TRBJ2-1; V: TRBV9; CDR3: ASSPGLTWDEQF
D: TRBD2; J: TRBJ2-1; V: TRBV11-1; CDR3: ASSSPAGGPPNSSYNEQF
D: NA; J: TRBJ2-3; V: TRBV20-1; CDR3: SAAGSPPRDTQY
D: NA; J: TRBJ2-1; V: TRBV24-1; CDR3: ATSENRGQGSGNSANEQF
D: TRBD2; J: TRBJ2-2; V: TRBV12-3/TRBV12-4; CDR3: ASSFYGLAGINTGELF
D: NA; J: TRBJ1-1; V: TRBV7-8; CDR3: ASSLGSGEDEAF
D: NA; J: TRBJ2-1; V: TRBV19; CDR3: ASSSRDLPYNEQF
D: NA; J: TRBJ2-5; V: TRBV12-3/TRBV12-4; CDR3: ASYAGGETQY
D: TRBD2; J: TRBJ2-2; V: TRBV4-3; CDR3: ASSQYLAGLNTGELF
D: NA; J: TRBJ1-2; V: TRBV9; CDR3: ASSHRVGGYT
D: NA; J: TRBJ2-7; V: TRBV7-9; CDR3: ASSSDRLYYEQY
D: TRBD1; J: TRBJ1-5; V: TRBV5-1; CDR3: ASSLGGSTPQH
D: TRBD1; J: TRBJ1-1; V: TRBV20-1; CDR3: SAHRGQVGAF
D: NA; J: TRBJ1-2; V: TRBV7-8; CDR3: ASSLGGYYGYT
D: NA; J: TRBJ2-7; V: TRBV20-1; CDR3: SATGRMSYEQY
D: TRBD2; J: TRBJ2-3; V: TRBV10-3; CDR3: AISDPSGGGASTDTQY
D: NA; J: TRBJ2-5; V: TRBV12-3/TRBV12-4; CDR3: ASSPDLRVRQETQY
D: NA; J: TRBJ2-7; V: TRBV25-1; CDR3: ASSDPSIYEQY
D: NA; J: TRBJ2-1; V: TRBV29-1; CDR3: SVESIGHYNEQF
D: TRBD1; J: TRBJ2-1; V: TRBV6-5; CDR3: ASSYKGTGLYNEQF
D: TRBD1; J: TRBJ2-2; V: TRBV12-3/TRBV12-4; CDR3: ASRYGTANTGELF
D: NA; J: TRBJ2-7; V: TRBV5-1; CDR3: ASSLRQGAWEQY
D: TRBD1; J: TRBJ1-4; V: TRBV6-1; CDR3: ASRTQGRVEKLF
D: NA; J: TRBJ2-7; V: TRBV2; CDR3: ASTHLAFYEQY
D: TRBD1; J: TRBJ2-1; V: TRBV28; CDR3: ASSLEGAVYNEQF
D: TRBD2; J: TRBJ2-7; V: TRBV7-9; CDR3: ASTMSGDYEQY
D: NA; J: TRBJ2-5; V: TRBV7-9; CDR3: ASSHSGGETQY
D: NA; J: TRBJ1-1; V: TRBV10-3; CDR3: ATRPDRNTEAF
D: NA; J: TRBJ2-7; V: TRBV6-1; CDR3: ASSRHLGTSPYEQY
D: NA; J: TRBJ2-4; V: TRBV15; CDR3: ATSRDSRPPSIQY
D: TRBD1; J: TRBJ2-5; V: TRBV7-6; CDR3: ASSRLNRGQETQY
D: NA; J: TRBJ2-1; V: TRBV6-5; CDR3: ASSYGQGIVNEQF
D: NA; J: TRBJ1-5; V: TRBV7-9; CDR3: ASSLGSEGNQPQH
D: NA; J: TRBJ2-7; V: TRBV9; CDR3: ASSVGTARGEQY
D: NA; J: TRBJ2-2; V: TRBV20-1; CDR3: SARDPDAANTGELF
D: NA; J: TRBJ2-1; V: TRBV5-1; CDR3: ASSWAGHSSYNEQF
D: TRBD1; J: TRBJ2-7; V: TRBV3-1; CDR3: ASSRRDSSYEQY
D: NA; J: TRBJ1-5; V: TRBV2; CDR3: ASGDSNQPQH
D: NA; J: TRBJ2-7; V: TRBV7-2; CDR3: ASSLARAFGEQY
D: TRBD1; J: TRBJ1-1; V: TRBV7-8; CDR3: ASSGRTGAEAF
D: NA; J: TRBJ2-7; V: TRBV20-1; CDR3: SARRQGYEQY
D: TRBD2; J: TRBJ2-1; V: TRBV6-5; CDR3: ASSYSGLIQF
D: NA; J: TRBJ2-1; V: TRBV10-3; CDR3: AISEGLAGEQF
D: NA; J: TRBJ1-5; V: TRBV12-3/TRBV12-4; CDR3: ASSLSDRHNQPQH
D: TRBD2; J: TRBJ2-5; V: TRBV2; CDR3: ASGRTSGQETQY
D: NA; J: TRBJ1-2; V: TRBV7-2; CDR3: ASSLHGIGGYT
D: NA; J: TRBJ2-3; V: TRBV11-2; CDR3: ASSPEARDTQY
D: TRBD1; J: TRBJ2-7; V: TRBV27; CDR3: ASRPGQGPREQY
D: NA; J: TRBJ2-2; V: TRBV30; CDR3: AWTRLRNTGELF
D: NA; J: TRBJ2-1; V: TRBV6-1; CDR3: ASSLTGTPGQEQF
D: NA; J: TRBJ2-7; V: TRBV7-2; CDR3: ASSLKGQGNHEQY